This TCR beta chain was found in a study of spatial heterogeneity in lung cancer. Study-wide results and limits: The study found ubiquitous expanded tumor TCRs in blood more at resection than follow-up.

TCRdb re-derived calls from the 5' RACE reads in MiXCR, one entry per CDR3 protein. This sample has approximately 93,000 distinct CDR3 sequences, with roughly 21% found just once. CDR1 KGHDR and CDR2 SFDVKD come from the germline V gene. The V end was cut by 5 bases, the J end by 1 base, with 10 bases between. This CDR3 is 14 amino acids long. Notes on this clonotype: Its antigen is as yet unknown.

The sample's time point: blood at routine non-recurrence follow-up after resection. The study sequenced unsorted whole RNA from tumor, nontumor lung or frozen PBMC. The specimen was PBMCs, collected at follow-up. The genes are TRBV24-1 and TRBJ2-5; D gene unclear. The sequence came from a male donor with early-stage non-small cell lung cancer. In DNA, the CDR3 is TGTGCCACCAGTGCCGGAACGAGCCAAGAGACCCAGTACTTC. Protein sequence: CATSAGTSQETQYF.